This T cell receptor beta chain was sequenced during a study of OX40 agonist ivuxolimab in advanced cancers. General study results and limits: Normalized expansion of T-cell clones was also low for some nonresponders. Expanded clones were, on average, more numerous among CD8+ T cells than CD4+.

Measured with immunoSEQ multiplex PCR; TCRdb has only the in-frame clones, and not every one. The sample has 65,000 to 75,000 clones, approximately 90% seen once; the top ten hold 0.4% to 0.5%. This clone was observed once. The target antigen is unknown. The V end lost 3 bases, the J end lost 3 bases, and 12 bases lay between the germline ends. The length of the CDR3 is 14 residues. From germline, CDR1 is MGHDK and CDR2 SYGVNS. J is TRBJ2-7 and V is TRBV25-1, with D possibly being TRBD1 (6 bases). The receptor comes from an adult with an advanced solid tumor such as melanoma, head and neck, liver or kidney cancer. This sample comprised CD4+ or CD8+ T cells sorted from blood, obtained in a trial of the OX40 agonist ivuxolimab. In DNA, the CDR3 is TGTGCCAGCAGTGATTATGGGGGCGTCTACGAGCAGTACTTC. The encoded protein is CASSDYGGVYEQYF.